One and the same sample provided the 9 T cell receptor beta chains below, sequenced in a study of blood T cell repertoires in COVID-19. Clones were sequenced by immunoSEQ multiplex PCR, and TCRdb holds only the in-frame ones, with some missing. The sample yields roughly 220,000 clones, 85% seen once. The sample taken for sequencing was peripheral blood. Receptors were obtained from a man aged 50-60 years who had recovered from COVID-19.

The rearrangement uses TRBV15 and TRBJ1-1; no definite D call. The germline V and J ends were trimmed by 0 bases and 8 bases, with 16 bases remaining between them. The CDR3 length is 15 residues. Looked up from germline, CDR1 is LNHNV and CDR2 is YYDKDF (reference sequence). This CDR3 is CATSRDLPGRREAFF. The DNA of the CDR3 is TGTGCCACCAGCAGAGATTTGCCGGGTCGAAGGGAAGCTTTCTTT.

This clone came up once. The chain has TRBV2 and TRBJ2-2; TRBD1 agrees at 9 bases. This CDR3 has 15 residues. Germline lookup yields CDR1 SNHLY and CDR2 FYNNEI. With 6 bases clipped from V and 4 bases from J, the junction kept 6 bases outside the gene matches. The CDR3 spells CASSTGGLGTGELFF. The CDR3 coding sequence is TGTGCCAGCAGCACAGGGGGCCTCGGCACCGGGGAGCTGTTTTTT.

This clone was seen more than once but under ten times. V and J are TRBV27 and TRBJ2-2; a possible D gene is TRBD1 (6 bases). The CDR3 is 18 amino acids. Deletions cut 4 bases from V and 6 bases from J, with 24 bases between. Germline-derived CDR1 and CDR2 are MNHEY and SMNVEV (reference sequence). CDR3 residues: CASSSQRRAPTGPGELFF. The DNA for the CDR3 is TGTGCCAGCAGTTCACAACGACGAGCTCCGACAGGCCCCGGGGAGCTGTTTTTT.

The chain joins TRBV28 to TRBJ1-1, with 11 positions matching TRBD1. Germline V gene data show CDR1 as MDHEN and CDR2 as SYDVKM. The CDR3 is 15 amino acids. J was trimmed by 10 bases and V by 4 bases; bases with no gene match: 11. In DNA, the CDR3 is TGTGCCAGCAGTTCAGGGGACAGGGGGAAACGTCGAGCTTTCTTT. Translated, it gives CASSSGDRGKRRAFF.

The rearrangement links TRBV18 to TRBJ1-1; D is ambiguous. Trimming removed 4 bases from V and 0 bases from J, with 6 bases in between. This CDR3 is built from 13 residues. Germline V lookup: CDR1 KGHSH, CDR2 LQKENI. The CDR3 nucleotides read TGTGCCAGCTCACAACAGTTGAACACTGAAGCTTTCTTT. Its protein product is CASSQQLNTEAFF.

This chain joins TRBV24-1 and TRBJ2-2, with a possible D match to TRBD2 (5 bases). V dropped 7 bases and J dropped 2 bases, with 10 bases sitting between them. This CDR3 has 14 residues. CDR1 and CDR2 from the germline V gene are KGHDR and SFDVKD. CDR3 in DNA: TGTGCCACCAGCTTGGACTTAAACACCGGGGAGCTGTTTTTT. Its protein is CATSLDLNTGELFF.

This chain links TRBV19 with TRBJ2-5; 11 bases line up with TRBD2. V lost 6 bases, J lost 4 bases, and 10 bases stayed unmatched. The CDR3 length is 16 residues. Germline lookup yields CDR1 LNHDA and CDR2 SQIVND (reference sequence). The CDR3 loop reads CASRGSGRATTETQYF. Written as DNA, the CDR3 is TGTGCCAGTAGAGGTAGCGGGAGGGCCACCACAGAGACCCAGTACTTC. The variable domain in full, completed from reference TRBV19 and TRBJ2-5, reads DGGITQSPKYLFRKEGQNVTLSCEQNLNHDAMYWYRQDPGQGLRLIYYSQIVNDFQKGDIAEGYSVSREKKESFPLTVTSAQKNPTAFYLCASRGSGRATTETQYFGPGTRLLVL.

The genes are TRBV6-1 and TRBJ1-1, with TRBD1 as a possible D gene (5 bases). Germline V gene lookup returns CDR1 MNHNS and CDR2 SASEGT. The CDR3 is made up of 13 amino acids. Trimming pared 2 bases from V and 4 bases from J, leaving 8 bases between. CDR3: CASSEYGGTEAFF. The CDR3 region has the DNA TGTGCCAGCAGTGAATACGGGGGCACTGAAGCTTTCTTT.

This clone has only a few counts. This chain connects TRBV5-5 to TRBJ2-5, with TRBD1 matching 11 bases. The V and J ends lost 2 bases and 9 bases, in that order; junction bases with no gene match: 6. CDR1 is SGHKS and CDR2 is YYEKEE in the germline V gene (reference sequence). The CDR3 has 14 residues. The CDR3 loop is CASSFGTGGTAQYF. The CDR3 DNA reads TGTGCCAGCAGCTTCGGGACAGGGGGAACGGCCCAGTACTTC.